This passage covers 26 T cell receptor beta chains from one sample sequenced in a study of blood T cell repertoires in COVID-19. Libraries were prepared by immunoSEQ multiplex PCR; TCRdb keeps only in-frame clonotypes and omits some of them. The top ten clones hold approximately 14% of a sample with approximately 270,000 clones, approximately 84% of them seen once. The specimen sequenced was peripheral blood. The receptor source for this set is a person aged 65 to 85 with COVID-19, enrolled during active disease.

J is TRBJ2-7 and V is TRBV7-2; tentative D call: TRBD2 (6 bases). The V and J ends lost 3 bases and 0 bases respectively, with 9 bases between them. This CDR3 spans 14 amino acids. CDR1 and CDR2 (germline): SGHTA, FQGNSA. For the CDR3, the DNA is TGTGCCAGCAGCTTGCTAGCGTCCTCCTACGAGCAGTACTTC. Protein: CASSLLASSYEQYF.

The V call is TRBV6-6, the J call TRBJ2-7; 8 nucleotides align to TRBD2. V dropped 5 bases and J dropped 2; count of bases not matched to a gene: 8. CDR1 is MNHNY and CDR2 is SVGAGI in the germline V gene (reference sequence). The CDR3 sequence is 15 residues long. This CDR3 is CASSPSGSPPYEQYF. CDR3 nucleotide sequence: TGTGCCAGCAGTCCCAGCGGGAGTCCTCCCTACGAGCAGTACTTC.

This chain connects TRBV29-1 to TRBJ2-2; D is unclear. The ends were cut back, 6 bases at V and 3 bases at J, with 8 bases in the middle. This CDR3 has 12 residues. Germline CDR1 reads SQVTM; CDR2 reads ANQGSEA. DNA for the CDR3: TGCAGCGTACTTAGAGACACCGGGGAGCTGTTTTTT. Its translation is CSVLRDTGELFF.

In DNA form, the CDR3 reads TGTGCCAGTAGTTTTCCGGATCAGCCCCAGCATTTT. This encodes CASSFPDQPQHF. V is TRBV19 and J is TRBJ1-5; no firm D call. V was pared by 5 bases and J by 5 bases, with 7 bases between. This CDR3 region has 12 residues. Germline V lookup: CDR1 LNHDA, CDR2 SQIVND (reference sequence).

The CDR3 coding sequence is TGCGCCAGCAGCCCCACCCAGCAGGGACAGAATATCTACGAGCAGTACTTC. This codes for CASSPTQQGQNIYEQYF. This sequence joins TRBV4-1 and TRBJ2-7; 7 bases map to TRBD1. Germline loops: CDR1 MGHRA, CDR2 YSYEKL. J was trimmed by 3 bases and V by 4 bases; bases with no gene match: 15. The CDR3 has 17 amino acids.

The chain couples TRBV19 to TRBJ1-4; 7 bases fit TRBD1. The CDR3 extends over 14 amino acids. Germline V gene data show CDR1 as LNHDA and CDR2 as SQIVND (reference sequence). The J segment lost 8 bases and the V segment lost 2 bases, leaving 5 bases of the junction unmatched. The CDR3 loop is CASSIRGLGEKLFF. The CDR3 DNA follows: TGTGCCAGTAGTATAAGGGGGCTGGGGGAAAAACTGTTTTTT.

This clone has a single count. The chain carries TRBV24-1 and TRBJ2-2, with 12 bases matching TRBD1. This CDR3 is 17 amino acids long. The V segment lost 2 bases and the J segment 6 bases; nucleotides outside the gene matches: 6. Germline CDR1 reads KGHDR; CDR2 reads SFDVKD. The CDR3 coding sequence is TGTGCCACCAGTGATTGGGACAGGGGGCAGGGGCCCGGGGAGCTGTTTTTT. As protein: CATSDWDRGQGPGELFF.

The gene calls are TRBV7-2 and TRBJ1-5; possibly TRBD1 for D (5 bases). V gave up 1 base and J gave up 10 bases, with 26 bases separating them. Germline CDR1 SGHTA, CDR2 FQGNSA. CDR3 size: 18 residues. The CDR3 DNA reads as TGTGCCAGCAGCTTAGGCCCCCAATTTGATCAGGGCAATAGACCCCAGCATTTT. Protein sequence: CASSLGPQFDQGNRPQHF.

The chain recombines TRBV5-8 with TRBJ1-2, with a tentative D call TRBD1 (5 bases). This CDR3 contains 16 residues. V shed 0 bases and J shed 5 bases, with 17 bases lying between them. CDR1 and CDR2 from the germline V gene are SGHTS and YDEGEE. Written as DNA, the CDR3 is TGTGCCAGCAGCTTGGAGGGGCCAGGAGTGGGTTATGGCTACACCTTC. Amino acid sequence: CASSLEGPGVGYGYTF. Full variable domain (outside the CDR3, taken from reference TRBV5-8 and TRBJ1-2): EAGVTQSPTHLIKTRGQQATLRCSPISGHTSVYWYQQALGLGLQFLLWYDEGEERNRGNFPPRFSGRQFPNYSSELNVNALELEDSALYLCASSLEGPGVGYGYTFGSGTRLTVV.

The chain uses TRBV29-1 and TRBJ2-7; TRBD1 matches at 12 bases. With 2 bases clipped from V and 6 bases from J, the junction kept 5 bases outside the gene matches. This CDR3 spans 14 amino acids. The germline gives CDR1 SQVTM, CDR2 ANQGSEA. CDR3 sequence (DNA): TGCAGCGTTGAACGGGGACAGGGGGCTGGCGAGCAGTACTTC. Translated, it gives CSVERGQGAGEQYF.

The V and J genes are TRBV5-6 and TRBJ1-2, with a weak D call TRBD1 (6 bases). Germline-derived CDR1 and CDR2 are SGHDT and YYEEEE. The V gene lost 0 bases and the J gene lost 4 bases, with 16 bases spanning the gap. This CDR3 has 16 amino acids. CDR3 sequence (DNA): TGTGCCAGCAGCTTGGCCGGGACATCGCCCTTCTATGGCTACACCTTC. Translated, it gives CASSLAGTSPFYGYTF.

The V call is TRBV28, the J call TRBJ2-7; 8 nucleotides line up with TRBD1. Germline CDR1 is MDHEN and CDR2 is SYDVKM. J was trimmed by 3 bases and V by 8 bases; bases with no gene match: 6. The CDR3 runs 13 residues. The CDR3 is CASGQGVFYEQYF. CDR3 nucleotide sequence: TGTGCCAGCGGACAGGGAGTTTTCTACGAGCAGTACTTC.

The rearrangement joins TRBV18 to TRBJ1-2; 9 bases map to TRBD1. Germline-derived CDR1 and CDR2 are KGHSH and LQKENI. V gave up 2 bases and J gave up 4 bases; unmatched junction bases: 5. This CDR3 spans 15 amino acids. DNA of the CDR3: TGTGCCAGCTCACCAACAGGGGGCGCGGGCTATGGCTACACCTTC. It encodes CASSPTGGAGYGYTF. Full variable domain (rest looked up from reference TRBV18 and TRBJ1-2): NAGVMQNPRHLVRRRGQEARLRCSPMKGHSHVYWYRQLPEEGLKFMVYLQKENIIDESGMPKERFSAEFPKEGPSILRIQQVVRGDSAAYFCASSPTGGAGYGYTFGSGTRLTVV.

J is TRBJ2-7 and V is TRBV7-2, with 7 bases lining up with TRBD1. The CDR3 contains 15 residues. Per the germline V gene, CDR1 is SGHTA and CDR2 is FQGNSA. After removal of 4 bases from V and 3 bases from J, the junction contained 9 bases not matched to a gene. The CDR3 sequence: CASSSKPTGRYEQYF. Here the CDR3 DNA reads TGTGCCAGCAGCTCTAAACCGACAGGGCGCTACGAGCAGTACTTC.

This clone came up a few times. The V call is TRBV18, the J call TRBJ1-2, with 9 bases matching TRBD1. The CDR3 contains 14 residues. The J segment lost 4 bases and the V segment lost 3 bases, leaving 3 bases of the junction unmatched. Germline V gene data show CDR1 as KGHSH and CDR2 as LQKENI. The CDR3 region has the DNA TGTGCCAGCTCACCGGGACAGGGATCCTATGGCTACACCTTC. It specifies CASSPGQGSYGYTF.

The chain recombines TRBV28 with TRBJ1-4, with a weak D call TRBD1 (5 bases). Deletions cut 2 bases from V and 1 base from J, with 8 bases between. This CDR3 comprises 15 residues. Germline V lookup: CDR1 MDHEN, CDR2 SYDVKM. In DNA, the CDR3 is TGTGCCAGCAGTTTAGCAGGGCAAACTAATGAAAAACTGTTTTTT. Translated: CASSLAGQTNEKLFF. The variable domain in full, with the rest retrieved from reference TRBV28 and TRBJ1-4, is DVKVTQSSRYLVKRTGEKVFLECVQDMDHENMFWYRQDPGLGLRLIYFSYDVKMKEKGDIPEGYSVSREKKERFSLILESASTNQTSMYLCASSLAGQTNEKLFFGSGTQLSVL.

The V gene is TRBV15, the J gene TRBJ2-1, with TRBD2 as a possible D gene (5 bases). This CDR3 has 15 amino acids. With 5 bases removed from V and 4 bases from J, the gap between germline ends came to 15 bases. Per germline, CDR1 LNHNV and CDR2 YYDKDF (reference sequence). This chain's CDR3 is CATSLERSSYNEQFF. As DNA, the CDR3 is TGTGCCACCAGCCTGGAGCGGAGCAGTTACAATGAGCAGTTCTTC.

J is TRBJ2-1 and V is TRBV6-4, with 12 bases matching TRBD2. J lost 10 bases, V lost 5 bases, and 9 bases had no gene match. This CDR3 is 15 amino acids long. Germline V gene data show CDR1 as MRHNA and CDR2 as SNTAGT. CDR3: CASSQRLAGVGEQFF. The CDR3 bases are TGTGCCAGCAGTCAACGACTAGCGGGAGTAGGGGAGCAGTTCTTC.

The chain carries TRBV5-4 and TRBJ2-2; tentative D call: TRBD2 (6 bases). This CDR3 spans 14 amino acids. V lost 3 bases to trimming and J lost 5 bases, with 11 bases between them. Germline lookup yields CDR1 SGHNT and CDR2 YYREEE (reference sequence). The CDR3 bases are TGTGCCAGCAGCTCCGGGGGAAAAACCGGGGAGCTGTTTTTT. Translation gives CASSSGGKTGELFF.

About this clone itself: One junction end does not reproduce the germline sequence, and a read error may be involved. The chain joins TRBV10-3 to TRBJ2-2; 7 positions match TRBD1. Germline assignment: CDR1 ENHRY and CDR2 SYGVKD. The CDR3 length is 15 residues. The CDR3 protein is CANSPGTVYTGELFF. In DNA form, the CDR3 reads TGTGCCAACAGTCCCGGGACAGTTTACACCGGGGAGCTGTTTTTT.

The rearrangement uses TRBV9 and TRBJ1-6; TRBD1 is a possible D gene (6 bases). The germline gives CDR1 SGDLS, CDR2 YYNGEE. This CDR3 region has 14 residues. With 7 bases removed from V and 8 bases from J, the gap between germline ends came to 16 bases. The CDR3 loop is CASAKQGNYSPLHF. CDR3 DNA: TGTGCCAGCGCAAAACAGGGTAACTATTCACCCCTCCACTTT.

The chain carries TRBV5-4 and TRBJ1-1, with 7 bases aligning to TRBD1. The CDR3 has 15 residues. Germline loops: CDR1 SGHNT, CDR2 YYREEE (reference sequence). V was pared by 2 bases and J by 1 base, with 5 bases of the junction left unmatched. The CDR3 reads CASSFVKGANTEAFF. The CDR3 DNA sequence: TGTGCCAGCAGCTTCGTCAAGGGGGCGAACACTGAAGCTTTCTTT.

The rearrangement joins TRBV5-5 to TRBJ2-2; 8 bases map to TRBD2. With 5 bases clipped from V and 2 bases from J, the junction kept 14 bases outside the gene matches. CDR3 size: 18 residues. CDR1 is SGHKS, CDR2 YYEKEE, per germline (reference sequence). This chain's CDR3 is CASSSKSHSGSNTGELFF. The DNA for the CDR3 is TGTGCCAGCAGTTCCAAATCCCACAGCGGGAGCAACACCGGGGAGCTGTTTTTT.

The V and J genes are TRBV3-1 (or the pseudogene TRBV3-2) and TRBJ1-3, with 7 bases matching TRBD1. Per germline, CDR1 LGHDT and CDR2 YNNKEL (reference sequence). V gave up 4 bases and J gave up 0 bases; unmatched junction bases: 15. This CDR3 has 19 amino acids. The CDR3 DNA is TGTGCCAGCAGCCCCCGGACAGGTGAAATATTCTTCTCTGGAAACACCATATATTTT. This codes for CASSPRTGEIFFSGNTIYF.

The CDR3 nucleotides are TGTGCCAGCACCTCGACAGTAAAGGGGACCCAGTACTTC. Translation: CASTSTVKGTQYF. V gene TRBV6-5 combines with J gene TRBJ2-5; a possible D gene is TRBD1 (5 bases). The CDR3 has 13 residues. Between the trimmed V and J ends, which lost 7 bases and 7 bases, there was a span of 16 bases. CDR1 is MNHEY and CDR2 is SVGAGI in the germline V gene.

This clone came up once. This rearrangement joins TRBV3-1 (or the pseudogene TRBV3-2) to TRBJ2-1; D uncertain. Germline CDR1 and CDR2: LGHDT and YNNKEL (reference sequence). V lost 0 bases to trimming and J lost 5 bases, with 11 bases between them. The CDR3 covers 15 residues. The DNA of the CDR3 is TGTGCCAGCAGCCAAGATGTTGGAACTAACAATGAGCAGTTCTTC. Amino acids: CASSQDVGTNNEQFF.